Listed below are T cell receptor beta chains from one sample, sequenced in a study of blood T cell repertoires in COVID-19. Measured with immunoSEQ multiplex PCR; TCRdb has only the in-frame clones, and not every one. The sample includes 280,000 or so clones, around 90% of them seen just once. The sample consisted of PBMCs or T cells enriched from blood (not recorded which). Receptors were obtained from a woman between 18 and 29 years old with acute COVID-19. CDR3s include the opening cysteine and the closing phenylalanine or tryptophan. A D gene is named only where the DNA matches it firmly. Rows may omit the clone size; those that give it use once, few, many or a size class.

D gene: -; V gene: TRBV18; clone size: once; J gene: TRBJ2-3; CDR3 DNA: TGTGCCAGCTCACCGTATACGGGAGTAGGGACAGATACGCAGTATTTT; CDR3 protein: CASSPYTGVGTDTQYF
D gene: TRBD1; V gene: TRBV6-5; clone size: -; J gene: TRBJ1-3; CDR3 DNA: TGTGCCAGCAGGACGGACAGGGGTTCGGGAAACACCATATATTTT; CDR3 protein: CASRTDRGSGNTIYF
D gene: -; V gene: TRBV20-1; clone size: -; J gene: TRBJ1-5; CDR3 DNA: TGCAGTGCTAGTGACCAGGGTGTTCAGCCCCAGCATTTT; CDR3 protein: CSASDQGVQPQHF
D gene: -; V gene: TRBV24-1; clone size: -; J gene: TRBJ2-1; CDR3 DNA: TGTGCCACCAGTGATTTGCACAGGGCCCTCTACAATGAGCAGTTCTTC; CDR3 protein: CATSDLHRALYNEQFF
D gene: -; V gene: TRBV24-1; clone size: -; J gene: TRBJ2-7; CDR3 DNA: TGTGCCACCAGTGACGAGGGTTACGAGCAGTACTTC; CDR3 protein: CATSDEGYEQYF
D gene: TRBD2; V gene: TRBV5-1; clone size: -; J gene: TRBJ2-1; CDR3 DNA: TGCGCCAGCAGCTTGGAAGGGACGATAGCGGGAGCCCCCCTTATTCACAATGAGCAGTTCTTC; CDR3 protein: CASSLEGTIAGAPLIHNEQFF
D gene: -; V gene: TRBV7-2; clone size: once; J gene: TRBJ2-5; CDR3 DNA: TGTGCCAGCAGCTCACGTACGCGGCAAGAGACCCAGTACTTC; CDR3 protein: CASSSRTRQETQYF
D gene: TRBD1; V gene: TRBV29-1; clone size: -; J gene: TRBJ1-1; CDR3 DNA: TGCAGCGTTGGGACAGGCTTCATGAACACTGAAGCTTTCTTT; CDR3 protein: CSVGTGFMNTEAFF
D gene: -; V gene: TRBV6-1; clone size: -; J gene: TRBJ2-3; CDR3 DNA: TGTGCCAGCAGTGAAGCAATTGTAGCGGAGATCCAAGATACGCAGTATTTT; CDR3 protein: CASSEAIVAEIQDTQYF
D gene: -; V gene: TRBV7-3; clone size: -; J gene: TRBJ2-1; CDR3 DNA: TGTGCCAGCAGCTTAACGACTCAGAATGAGCAGTTCTTC; CDR3 protein: CASSLTTQNEQFF
D gene: TRBD2; V gene: TRBV7-8; clone size: -; J gene: TRBJ2-5; CDR3 DNA: TGTGCCAGCAGCCCCGTAGCGGGAGGGGAGACCCAGTACTTC; CDR3 protein: CASSPVAGGETQYF
D gene: -; V gene: TRBV18; clone size: -; J gene: TRBJ1-4; CDR3 DNA: TGTGCCAGCTCTGTGCGGGAGTGGGAAAAACTGTTTTTT; CDR3 protein: CASSVREWEKLFF
D gene: TRBD2; V gene: TRBV11-2; clone size: -; J gene: TRBJ2-3; CDR3 DNA: TGTGCCAGCAGTTTCAGCGGGAGTTTCACAGATACGCAGTATTTT; CDR3 protein: CASSFSGSFTDTQYF
D gene: TRBD2; V gene: TRBV20-1; clone size: -; J gene: TRBJ2-7; CDR3 DNA: TGCAGTGCTAGTCCTAGCGGGAGCTACGAGCAGTACTTC; CDR3 protein: CSASPSGSYEQYF
D gene: -; V gene: TRBV5-5; clone size: -; J gene: TRBJ2-3; CDR3 DNA: TGTGCCAGCAGCTCTTTAGCCGATACGCAGTATTTT; CDR3 protein: CASSSLADTQYF
D gene: -; V gene: TRBV11-2; clone size: once; J gene: TRBJ1-1; CDR3 DNA: TGTGCCAGCAGCCTGGTGGGGGCCACCGATGAAGCTTTCTTT; CDR3 protein: CASSLVGATDEAFF
D gene: TRBD1; V gene: TRBV19; clone size: -; J gene: TRBJ1-5; CDR3 DNA: TGTGCCAGTAGCCAGGGGGCAAGGCAGCCCCAGCATTTT; CDR3 protein: CASSQGARQPQHF
D gene: TRBD1; V gene: TRBV2; clone size: -; J gene: TRBJ1-2; CDR3 DNA: TGTGCCAGCAGTGACATACAGGGGGCAGAAGGCTACACCTTC; CDR3 protein: CASSDIQGAEGYTF
D gene: TRBD1; V gene: TRBV9; clone size: -; J gene: TRBJ1-1; CDR3 DNA: TGTGCCAGCAGCGGAACCAGGAGGGGACAGGGGGCATCGGTGAACACTGAAGCTTTCTTT; CDR3 protein: CASSGTRRGQGASVNTEAFF
D gene: TRBD1; V gene: TRBV6-5; clone size: -; J gene: TRBJ2-7; CDR3 DNA: TGTGCCAGCAGAAGACAGGGAATCCTCGCCGAGCAGTACTTC; CDR3 protein: CASRRQGILAEQYF
D gene: TRBD1; V gene: TRBV5-1; clone size: -; J gene: TRBJ1-6; CDR3 DNA: TGCGCCAGCAGCTTGGCACAGGGGACAAATTCACCCCTCCACTTT; CDR3 protein: CASSLAQGTNSPLHF
D gene: -; V gene: TRBV30; clone size: -; J gene: TRBJ1-2; CDR3 DNA: TGTGCCTGGAGTGTACGATCGGCGGATTATGGCTACACCTTC; CDR3 protein: CAWSVRSADYGYTF
D gene: TRBD2; V gene: TRBV4-1; clone size: -; J gene: TRBJ2-3; CDR3 DNA: TGCGCCAGCAGCCAAGAGAGGGGCGGGGGAAGCACAGATACGCAGTATTTT; CDR3 protein: CASSQERGGGSTDTQYF
D gene: TRBD1; V gene: TRBV9; clone size: -; J gene: TRBJ1-2; CDR3 DNA: TGTGCCAGCAGCGATGCGGAGGGGACAGGGGGCCTAGCTAACTATGGCTACACCTTC; CDR3 protein: CASSDAEGTGGLANYGYTF
D gene: TRBD1; V gene: TRBV10-3; clone size: -; J gene: TRBJ2-7; CDR3 DNA: TGTGCCATCAATCCAGGACAGGGGGTAAGGGAGCAGTACTTC; CDR3 protein: CAINPGQGVREQYF
D gene: -; V gene: TRBV7-9; clone size: once; J gene: TRBJ2-1; CDR3 DNA: TGTGCCAGCAGCCAGGGGGGCAGCGGGAGAACTGGGAATGAGCAGTTCTTC; CDR3 protein: CASSQGGSGRTGNEQFF
D gene: -; V gene: TRBV13; clone size: -; J gene: TRBJ2-7; CDR3 DNA: TGTGCCAGCAGCTTAGGCCAGCGGAGGTCCTACGAGCAGTACTTC; CDR3 protein: CASSLGQRRSYEQYF
D gene: -; V gene: TRBV27; clone size: -; J gene: TRBJ1-2; CDR3 DNA: TGTGCCAGCAGAAACAGGGCTAACTATGGCTACACCTTC; CDR3 protein: CASRNRANYGYTF
D gene: TRBD1; V gene: TRBV28; clone size: -; J gene: TRBJ1-2; CDR3 DNA: TGTGCCAGCAGTTTCCGTCTCCGGGACAGAGGCAGGTATGGCTACACCTTC; CDR3 protein: CASSFRLRDRGRYGYTF
D gene: TRBD1; V gene: TRBV5-1; clone size: -; J gene: TRBJ2-1; CDR3 DNA: TGCGCCAGCAGGCTGACAGGGGTCCCCTACAATGAGCAGTTCTTC; CDR3 protein: CASRLTGVPYNEQFF
D gene: -; V gene: TRBV18; clone size: -; J gene: TRBJ2-1; CDR3 DNA: TGTGCCAGCTCACCTGAAACTAGAGTCCATGAGCAGTTCTTC; CDR3 protein: CASSPETRVHEQFF
D gene: -; V gene: TRBV11-2; clone size: -; J gene: TRBJ2-5; CDR3 DNA: TGTGCCAGCAGCTTAGGGGCGCACAGGGAAGAGACCCAGTACTTC; CDR3 protein: CASSLGAHREETQYF
D gene: TRBD1; V gene: TRBV28; clone size: once; J gene: TRBJ1-2; CDR3 DNA: TGTGCCAGCAGTTCGGACAGGGTTAACTATGGCTACACCTTC; CDR3 protein: CASSSDRVNYGYTF
D gene: TRBD1; V gene: TRBV5-4; clone size: few; J gene: TRBJ1-1; CDR3 DNA: TGTGCCAGCAGTTTTAGGACAGGGACTAACACTGAAGCTTTCTTT; CDR3 protein: CASSFRTGTNTEAFF
D gene: TRBD2; V gene: TRBV27; clone size: once; J gene: TRBJ2-1; CDR3 DNA: TGTGCCAGCGGGACTAGCGGGAGTAATGAGCAGTTCTTC; CDR3 protein: CASGTSGSNEQFF
D gene: TRBD2; V gene: TRBV10-3; clone size: -; J gene: TRBJ2-2; CDR3 DNA: TGTGCCATCAGTGAGCCGCCTTTGAGACTAGCGGGAGGTCCAATCACCGGGGAGCTGTTTTTT; CDR3 protein: CAISEPPLRLAGGPITGELFF
D gene: -; V gene: TRBV10-1; clone size: -; J gene: TRBJ2-1; CDR3 DNA: TGCGCCAGCAGTGAGTCAGGGGGTTCCTACAATGAGCAGTTCTTC; CDR3 protein: CASSESGGSYNEQFF
D gene: -; V gene: TRBV27; clone size: -; J gene: TRBJ2-2; CDR3 DNA: TGTGCCAGCAGTTCTGGGGGGAGGAGATCGGACACCGGGGAGCTGTTTTTT; CDR3 protein: CASSSGGRRSDTGELFF
D gene: -; V gene: TRBV6-2/TRBV6-3; clone size: -; J gene: TRBJ2-3; CDR3 DNA: TGTGCCAGCAGTTACTCGATTTTCAGAAACACAGATACGCAGTATTTT; CDR3 protein: CASSYSIFRNTDTQYF
D gene: -; V gene: TRBV12-3/TRBV12-4; clone size: -; J gene: TRBJ1-2; CDR3 DNA: TGTGCCAGCAGTCCAGGGCTTTCCTATGGCTACACCTTC; CDR3 protein: CASSPGLSYGYTF
D gene: -; V gene: TRBV7-2; clone size: -; J gene: TRBJ1-1; CDR3 DNA: TGTGCCAGCAGGGACAGTAATATCATGAACACTGAAGCTTTCTTT; CDR3 protein: CASRDSNIMNTEAFF
D gene: -; V gene: TRBV6-2/TRBV6-3; clone size: -; J gene: TRBJ2-1; CDR3 DNA: TGTGCCAGCAGCGCCCAGACAGCTTACAATGAGCAGTTCTTC; CDR3 protein: CASSAQTAYNEQFF
D gene: TRBD2; V gene: TRBV2; clone size: -; J gene: TRBJ2-1; CDR3 DNA: TGTGCCAGCAATTTAGCGGGCGGCTCCTACAATGAGCAGTTCTTC; CDR3 protein: CASNLAGGSYNEQFF
D gene: -; V gene: TRBV24-1; clone size: -; J gene: TRBJ2-3; CDR3 DNA: TGTGCCACCAGTGGGGCCGGGGTTGATACGCAGTATTTT; CDR3 protein: CATSGAGVDTQYF
D gene: TRBD2; V gene: TRBV3-1/TRBV3-2; clone size: once; J gene: TRBJ2-1; CDR3 DNA: TGTGCCAGCAGCCAAGGGCTTAGCGGGAGAGGCAATGAGCAGTTCTTC; CDR3 protein: CASSQGLSGRGNEQFF
D gene: -; V gene: TRBV4-1; clone size: -; J gene: TRBJ2-7; CDR3 DNA: TGCGCCAGCAGCCAAGGGGCCGCGGCTAGCGCCTACGAGCAGTACTTC; CDR3 protein: CASSQGAAASAYEQYF
D gene: TRBD2; V gene: TRBV4-1; clone size: -; J gene: TRBJ2-7; CDR3 DNA: TGCGCCAGCAGCTATACTCCCCCGGGACTAGGGGCCTACGAGCAGTACTTC; CDR3 protein: CASSYTPPGLGAYEQYF
D gene: -; V gene: TRBV25-1; clone size: once; J gene: TRBJ1-2; CDR3 DNA: TGTGCCAGCAGTTCTGAGACTAACTATGGCTACACCTTC; CDR3 protein: CASSSETNYGYTF
D gene: -; V gene: TRBV10-1; clone size: -; J gene: TRBJ2-2; CDR3 DNA: TGCGCCAGCGGCCGGGGGGCTAATACCGGGGAGCTGTTTTTT; CDR3 protein: CASGRGANTGELFF